The 12 T cell receptor beta chains in this list originate from one sample, sequenced in a study of identical twins. From the 5' RACE reads, TCRdb called clonotypes with MiXCR, one entry per CDR3 protein. The sample holds around 1.7 million distinct CDR3 sequences; about 32% are singletons and the top ten take about 0.27%. The sample taken for sequencing was cord blood. These receptors were collected from a newborn girl in good health.

In DNA, the CDR3 is TGTGCCAGCAGCGTAAGGGGGGGACTAGCGGGAAGCACAGATACGCAGTATTTT. Translated, it gives CASSVRGGLAGSTDTQYF. The V and J genes are TRBV9 and TRBJ2-3; 13 bases map to TRBD2. V was clipped by 1 base and J by 0 bases; unmatched bases: 5. The CDR3 spans 18 residues. From germline, CDR1 is SGDLS and CDR2 YYNGEE.

The V call is TRBV7-9, the J call TRBJ1-2, with D possibly TRBD1 on 6 matching bases. The CDR3 covers 15 residues. Looked up from germline, CDR1 is SEHNR and CDR2 is FQNEAQ (reference sequence). Trimming shortened V by 5 bases and J by 0 bases, and 13 bases separated the two germline ends. The CDR3 here is CASSTRQAPNYGYTF. The CDR3 DNA reads TGTGCCAGCAGCACCCGACAGGCCCCTAACTATGGCTACACCTTC.

The gene calls are TRBV2 and TRBJ1-4; weak D call: TRBD1 (5 bases). The CDR3 totals 15 residues. Trimming cost V 6 bases and J 4 bases, with 15 bases left between them. Germline V CDR1 and CDR2: SNHLY, FYNNEI. CDR3 protein: CASRKSGPLNEKLFF. CDR3 coding DNA: TGTGCCAGCAGAAAGTCGGGGCCCCTTAATGAAAAACTGTTTTTT.

The rearrangement joins TRBV4-2 to TRBJ2-7; TRBD2 matches at 9 bases. The CDR3 consists of 14 residues. V gave up 1 base and J gave up 4 bases; unmatched junction bases: 2. Germline values: CDR1 LGHNA, CDR2 YNFKEQ. The CDR3 reads CASSQVAGDYEQYF. CDR3 bases: TGTGCCAGCAGCCAAGTAGCGGGAGATTACGAGCAGTACTTC.

The chain recombines TRBV7-6 with TRBJ2-7; D may be TRBD2 (5 bases). Trimming cost V 4 bases and J 3 bases, with 19 bases left between them. The V gene's germline CDR1 is SGHVS and CDR2 FNYEAQ. This CDR3 comprises 16 residues. The CDR3 loop is CASSSELGPFDYEQYF. Here the CDR3 DNA reads TGTGCCAGCAGCTCGGAACTAGGGCCCTTCGACTACGAGCAGTACTTC.

The genes are TRBV28 and TRBJ2-3, with D possibly TRBD2 on 6 matching bases. Germline CDR1 reads MDHEN; CDR2 reads SYDVKM. The V end lost 3 bases, the J end lost 9 bases, and 13 bases lay between the germline ends. This CDR3 spans 13 amino acids. In DNA form, the CDR3 reads TGTGCCAGCAGTTTTCGCACGGGGGAAACGCAGTATTTT. It is translated as CASSFRTGETQYF.

The V and J genes are TRBV5-1 and TRBJ2-2, with a tentative D call TRBD1 (6 bases). Deletions cut 2 bases from V and 3 bases from J, with 8 bases between. Per germline, CDR1 SGHRS and CDR2 YFSETQ. This CDR3 has 14 amino acids. In DNA, the CDR3 is TGCGCCAGCAGCTTCTACAGGGACACCGGGGAGCTGTTTTTT. Protein: CASSFYRDTGELFF.

The V and J genes are TRBV14 and TRBJ2-7; TRBD2 aligns across 8 bases. CDR3 length: 16 residues. CDR1 is SGHDN and CDR2 is FVKESK in the germline V gene. The V segment lost 0 bases and the J segment 3 bases; nucleotides outside the gene matches: 7. The CDR3 bases are TGTGCCAGCAGCCAAGACAGAGGGGCGGGGGGCTACGAGCAGTACTTC. Its translation: CASSQDRGAGGYEQYF.

This chain uses TRBV5-1 with TRBJ2-7, with TRBD2 matching over 10 bases. Germline lookup yields CDR1 SGHRS and CDR2 YFSETQ. The V segment lost 0 bases and the J segment 2 bases; nucleotides outside the gene matches: 8. This CDR3 region has 17 residues. CDR3 DNA sequence: TGCGCCAGCAGCTTGGCCTTCGGACTAGCGGAAGCCTACGAGCAGTACTTC. It codes for CASSLAFGLAEAYEQYF.

This clonotype was counted only a few times. The chain is built from TRBV6-1 and TRBJ2-7, with a possible D match to TRBD1 (5 bases). The V end lost 7 bases, the J end lost 4 bases, and 17 bases lay between the germline ends. Looked up from germline, CDR1 is MNHNS and CDR2 is SASEGT. This CDR3 has 14 residues. This chain's CDR3 is CASIRTFISYEQYF. DNA of the CDR3: TGTGCCAGCATCAGGACATTTATCAGTTACGAGCAGTACTTC.

This clonotype was seen a handful of times. The chain is built from TRBV10-3 and TRBJ1-2, with 9 positions matching TRBD1. The CDR3 extends over 13 amino acids. Germline V gene data show CDR1 as ENHRY and CDR2 as SYGVKD. The V segment lost 6 bases and the J segment 4 bases; nucleotides outside the gene matches: 3. The CDR3 nucleotides are TGTGCCATCAGAGGGACAGGGAGCTATGGCTACACCTTC. It codes for CAIRGTGSYGYTF.

J is TRBJ2-7 and V is TRBV20-1, with 11 bases that match TRBD1. The CDR3 covers 14 residues. CDR1 and CDR2 (germline): DFQATT, SNEGSKA (reference sequence). The V and J ends lost 6 bases and 7 bases, in that order; junction bases with no gene match: 11. DNA for the CDR3: TGCAGTGCGCTCCGGGACAGGGGGATCAATGAGCAGTACTTC. This encodes CSALRDRGINEQYF.